The T cell receptor beta chain described here comes from a study of blood T cell repertoires in COVID-19. Trimming cost V 2 bases and J 1 base, with 12 bases left between them. Germline CDR1 SGHRS, CDR2 YFSETQ. CDR3 size: 15 residues. The repertoire was sequenced with immunoSEQ multiplex PCR; TCRdb's copy has only in-frame clones and lacks some. The sample comprises approximately 470,000 clones, roughly nine tenths of which are singletons, and around 0.7% rests with the top ten. The TCR originated in a woman aged 18-30 years who had recovered from COVID-19. Sequencing was done on a sample of PBMCs or T cells enriched from blood (not recorded which). The V and J genes are TRBV5-1 and TRBJ1-1, with D possibly TRBD1 on 6 matching bases. This CDR3 is CASSFRSTGNTEAFF. CDR3 in DNA: TGCGCCAGCAGCTTTCGATCGACAGGGAACACTGAAGCTTTCTTT.